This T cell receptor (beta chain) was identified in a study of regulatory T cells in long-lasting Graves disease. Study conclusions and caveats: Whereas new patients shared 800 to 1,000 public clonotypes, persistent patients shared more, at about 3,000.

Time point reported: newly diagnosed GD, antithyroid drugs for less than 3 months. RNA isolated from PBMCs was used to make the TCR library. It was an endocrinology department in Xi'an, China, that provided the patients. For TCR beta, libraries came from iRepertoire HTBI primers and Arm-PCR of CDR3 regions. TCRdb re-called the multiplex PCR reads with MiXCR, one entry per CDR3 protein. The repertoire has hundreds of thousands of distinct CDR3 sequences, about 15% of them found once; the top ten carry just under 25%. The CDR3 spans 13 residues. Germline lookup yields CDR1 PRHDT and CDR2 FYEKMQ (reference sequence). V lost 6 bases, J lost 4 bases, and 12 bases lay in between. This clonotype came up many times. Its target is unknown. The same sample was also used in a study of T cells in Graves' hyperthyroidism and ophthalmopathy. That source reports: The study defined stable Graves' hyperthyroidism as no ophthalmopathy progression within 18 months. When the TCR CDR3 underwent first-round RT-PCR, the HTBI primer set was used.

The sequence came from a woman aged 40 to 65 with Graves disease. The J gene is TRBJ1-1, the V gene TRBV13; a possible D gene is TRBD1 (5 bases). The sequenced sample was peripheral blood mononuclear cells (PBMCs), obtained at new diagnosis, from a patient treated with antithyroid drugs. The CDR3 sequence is CASRGEESTEAFF. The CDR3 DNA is TGTGCCAGCAGAGGGGAGGAGAGCACTGAAGCTTTCTTT.